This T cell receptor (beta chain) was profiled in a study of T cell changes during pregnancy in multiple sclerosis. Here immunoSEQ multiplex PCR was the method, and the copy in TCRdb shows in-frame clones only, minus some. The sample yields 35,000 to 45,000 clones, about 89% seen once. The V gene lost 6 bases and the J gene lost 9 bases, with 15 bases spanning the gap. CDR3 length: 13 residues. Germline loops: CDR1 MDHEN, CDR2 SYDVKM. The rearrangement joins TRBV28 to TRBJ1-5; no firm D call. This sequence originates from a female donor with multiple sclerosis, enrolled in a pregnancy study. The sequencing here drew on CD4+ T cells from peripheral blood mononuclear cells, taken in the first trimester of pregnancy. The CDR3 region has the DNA TGTGCCAGCAGGGCGGTCATCACACGGCCCCAGCATTTT. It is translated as CASRAVITRPQHF.